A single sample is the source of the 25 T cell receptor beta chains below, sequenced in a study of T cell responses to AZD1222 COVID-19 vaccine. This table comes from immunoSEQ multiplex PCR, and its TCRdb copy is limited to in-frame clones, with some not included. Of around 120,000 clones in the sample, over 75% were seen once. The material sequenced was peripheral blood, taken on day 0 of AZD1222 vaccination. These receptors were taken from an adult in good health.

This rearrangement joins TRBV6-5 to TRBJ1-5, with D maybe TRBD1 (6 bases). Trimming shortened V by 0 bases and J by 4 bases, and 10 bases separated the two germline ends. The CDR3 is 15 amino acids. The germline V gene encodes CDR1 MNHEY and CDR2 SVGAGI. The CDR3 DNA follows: TGTGCCAGCAGTTACTCCCAGGGGCCGAATCAGCCCCAGCATTTT. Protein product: CASSYSQGPNQPQHF.

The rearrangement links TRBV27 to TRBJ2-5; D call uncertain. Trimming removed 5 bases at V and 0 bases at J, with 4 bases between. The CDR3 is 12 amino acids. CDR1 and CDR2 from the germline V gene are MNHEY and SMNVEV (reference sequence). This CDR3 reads CASSQNQETQYF. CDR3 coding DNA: TGTGCCAGCAGTCAAAACCAAGAGACCCAGTACTTC.

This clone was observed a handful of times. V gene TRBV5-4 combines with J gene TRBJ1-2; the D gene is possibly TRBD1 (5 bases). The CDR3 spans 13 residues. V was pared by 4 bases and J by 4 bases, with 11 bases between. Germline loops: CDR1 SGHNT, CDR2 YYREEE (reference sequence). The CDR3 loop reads CASSPDSTYGYTF. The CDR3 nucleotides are TGTGCCAGCAGCCCCGACAGCACCTATGGCTACACCTTC.

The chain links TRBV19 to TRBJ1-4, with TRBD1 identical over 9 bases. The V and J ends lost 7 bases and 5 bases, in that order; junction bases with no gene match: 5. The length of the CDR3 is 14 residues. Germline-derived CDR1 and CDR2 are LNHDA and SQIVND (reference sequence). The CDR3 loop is CASKGDRANEKLFF. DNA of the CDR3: TGTGCCAGTAAGGGGGACAGGGCAAATGAAAAACTGTTTTTT. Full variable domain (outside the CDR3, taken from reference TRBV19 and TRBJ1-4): DGGITQSPKYLFRKEGQNVTLSCEQNLNHDAMYWYRQDPGQGLRLIYYSQIVNDFQKGDIAEGYSVSREKKESFPLTVTSAQKNPTAFYLCASKGDRANEKLFFGSGTQLSVL.

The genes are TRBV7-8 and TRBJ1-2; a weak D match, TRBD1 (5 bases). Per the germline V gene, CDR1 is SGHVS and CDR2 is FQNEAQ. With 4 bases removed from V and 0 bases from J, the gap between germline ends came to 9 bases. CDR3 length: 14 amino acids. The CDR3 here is CASSYPGSNYGYTF. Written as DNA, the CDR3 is TGTGCCAGCAGCTATCCAGGGTCTAACTATGGCTACACCTTC.

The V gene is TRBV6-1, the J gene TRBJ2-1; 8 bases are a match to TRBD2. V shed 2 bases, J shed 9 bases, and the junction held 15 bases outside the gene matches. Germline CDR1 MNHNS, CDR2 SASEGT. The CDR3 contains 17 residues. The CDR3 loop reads CASSERAGGSSSLEQFF. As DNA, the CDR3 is TGTGCCAGCAGTGAAAGGGCGGGAGGAAGTTCATCTCTTGAGCAGTTCTTC.

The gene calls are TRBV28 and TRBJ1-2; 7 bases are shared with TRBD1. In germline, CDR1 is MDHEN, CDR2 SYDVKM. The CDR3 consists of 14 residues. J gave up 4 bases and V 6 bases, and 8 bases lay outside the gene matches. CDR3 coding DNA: TGTGCCAGCAGGGTCTCGGGACAGATCTATGGCTACACCTTC. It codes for CASRVSGQIYGYTF.

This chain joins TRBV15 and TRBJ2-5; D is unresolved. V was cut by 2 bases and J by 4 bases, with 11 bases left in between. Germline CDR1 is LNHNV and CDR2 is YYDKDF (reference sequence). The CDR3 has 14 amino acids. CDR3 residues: CATSRPWAIETQYF. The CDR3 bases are TGTGCCACCAGCAGACCCTGGGCCATAGAGACCCAGTACTTC.

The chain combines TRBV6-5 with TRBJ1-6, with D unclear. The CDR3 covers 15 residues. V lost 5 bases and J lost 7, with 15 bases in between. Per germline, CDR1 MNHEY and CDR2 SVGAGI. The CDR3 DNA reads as TGTGCCAGCAGTCCCGGGTGGAGAATGAATTCACCCCTCCACTTT. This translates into CASSPGWRMNSPLHF.

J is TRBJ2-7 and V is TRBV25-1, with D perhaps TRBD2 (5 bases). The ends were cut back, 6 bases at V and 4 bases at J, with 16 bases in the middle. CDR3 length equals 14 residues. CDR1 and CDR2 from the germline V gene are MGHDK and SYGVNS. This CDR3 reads CASSKVGAGYEQYF. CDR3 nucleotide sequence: TGTGCCAGCAGCAAGGTGGGAGCAGGATACGAGCAGTACTTC.

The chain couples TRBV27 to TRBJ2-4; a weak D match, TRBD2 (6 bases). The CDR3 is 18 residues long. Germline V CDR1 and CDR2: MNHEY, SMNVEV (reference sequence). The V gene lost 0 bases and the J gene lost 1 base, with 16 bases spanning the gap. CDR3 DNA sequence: TGTGCCAGCAGTTTATCCGGGGGAGGTAACGGGGCCAAAAACATTCAGTACTTC. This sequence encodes CASSLSGGGNGAKNIQYF.

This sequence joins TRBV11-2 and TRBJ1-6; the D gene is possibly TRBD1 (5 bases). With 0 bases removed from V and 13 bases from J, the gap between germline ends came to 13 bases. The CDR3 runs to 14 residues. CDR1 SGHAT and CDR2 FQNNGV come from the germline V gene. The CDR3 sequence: CASSLEGPPWPLHF. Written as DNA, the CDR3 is TGTGCCAGCAGCTTAGAGGGACCTCCTTGGCCCCTCCACTTT.

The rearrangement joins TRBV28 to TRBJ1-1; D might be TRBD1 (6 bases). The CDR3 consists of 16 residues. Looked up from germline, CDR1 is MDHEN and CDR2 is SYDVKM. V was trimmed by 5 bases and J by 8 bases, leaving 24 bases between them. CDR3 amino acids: CASSPWGAFTTEEAFF. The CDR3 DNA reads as TGTGCCAGCAGTCCTTGGGGGGCGTTCACGACAGAAGAAGCTTTCTTT.

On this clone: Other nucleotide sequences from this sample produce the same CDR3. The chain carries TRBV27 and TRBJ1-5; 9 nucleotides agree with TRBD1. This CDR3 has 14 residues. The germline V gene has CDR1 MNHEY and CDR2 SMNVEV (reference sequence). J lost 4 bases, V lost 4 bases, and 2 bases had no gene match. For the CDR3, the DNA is TGTGCCAGCAGTTCTGGACAGGGGAATCAGCCCCAGCATTTT. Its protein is CASSSGQGNQPQHF.

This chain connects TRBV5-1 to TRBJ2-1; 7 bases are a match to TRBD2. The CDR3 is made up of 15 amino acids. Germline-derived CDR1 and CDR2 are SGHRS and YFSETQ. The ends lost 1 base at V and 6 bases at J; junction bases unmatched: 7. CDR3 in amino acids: CASSLMAGEGNEQFF. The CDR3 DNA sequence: TGCGCCAGCAGCTTGATGGCGGGGGAAGGCAATGAGCAGTTCTTC.

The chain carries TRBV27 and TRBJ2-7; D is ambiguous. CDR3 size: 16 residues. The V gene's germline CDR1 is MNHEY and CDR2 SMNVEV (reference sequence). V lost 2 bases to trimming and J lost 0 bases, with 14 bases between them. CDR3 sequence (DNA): TGTGCCAGCAGTTTAAGCACAGCCGACTTCTCCTACGAGCAGTACTTC. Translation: CASSLSTADFSYEQYF.

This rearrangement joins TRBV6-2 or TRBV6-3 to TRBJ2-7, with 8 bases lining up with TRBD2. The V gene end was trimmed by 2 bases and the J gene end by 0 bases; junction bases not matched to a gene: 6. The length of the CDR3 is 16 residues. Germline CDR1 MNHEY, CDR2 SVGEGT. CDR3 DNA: TGTGCCAGCAGTTACCCCCAGCGGGGGAGCTCCTACGAGCAGTACTTC. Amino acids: CASSYPQRGSSYEQYF.

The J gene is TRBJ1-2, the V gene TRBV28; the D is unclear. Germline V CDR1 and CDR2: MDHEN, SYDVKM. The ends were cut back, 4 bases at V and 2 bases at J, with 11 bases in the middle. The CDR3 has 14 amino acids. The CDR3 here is CASSSMGGNYGYTF. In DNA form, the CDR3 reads TGTGCCAGCAGTTCGATGGGAGGGAACTATGGCTACACCTTC.

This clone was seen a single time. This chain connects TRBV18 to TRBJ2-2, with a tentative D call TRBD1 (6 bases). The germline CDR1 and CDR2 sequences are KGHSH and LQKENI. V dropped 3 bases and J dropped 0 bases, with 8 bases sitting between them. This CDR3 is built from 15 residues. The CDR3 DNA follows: TGTGCCAGCTCACCGGGACACGCGAACACCGGGGAGCTGTTTTTT. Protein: CASSPGHANTGELFF. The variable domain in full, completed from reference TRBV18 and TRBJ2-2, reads NAGVMQNPRHLVRRRGQEARLRCSPMKGHSHVYWYRQLPEEGLKFMVYLQKENIIDESGMPKERFSAEFPKEGPSILRIQQVVRGDSAAYFCASSPGHANTGELFFGEGSRLTVL.

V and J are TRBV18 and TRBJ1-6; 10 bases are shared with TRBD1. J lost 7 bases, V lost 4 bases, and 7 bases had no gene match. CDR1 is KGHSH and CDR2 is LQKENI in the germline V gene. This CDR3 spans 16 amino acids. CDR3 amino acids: CASSLPGQGWNSPLHF. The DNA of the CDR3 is TGTGCCAGCTCACTTCCGGGACAGGGGTGGAATTCACCCCTCCACTTT. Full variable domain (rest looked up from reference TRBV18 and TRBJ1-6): NAGVMQNPRHLVRRRGQEARLRCSPMKGHSHVYWYRQLPEEGLKFMVYLQKENIIDESGMPKERFSAEFPKEGPSILRIQQVVRGDSAAYFCASSLPGQGWNSPLHFGNGTRLTVT.

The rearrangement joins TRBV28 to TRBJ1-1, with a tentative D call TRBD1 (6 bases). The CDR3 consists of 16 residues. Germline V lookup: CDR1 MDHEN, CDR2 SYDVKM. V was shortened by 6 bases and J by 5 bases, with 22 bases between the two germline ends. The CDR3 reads CASSSDGWERGTEAFF. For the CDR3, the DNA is TGTGCCAGCAGCTCGGATGGTTGGGAAAGGGGGACTGAAGCTTTCTTT.

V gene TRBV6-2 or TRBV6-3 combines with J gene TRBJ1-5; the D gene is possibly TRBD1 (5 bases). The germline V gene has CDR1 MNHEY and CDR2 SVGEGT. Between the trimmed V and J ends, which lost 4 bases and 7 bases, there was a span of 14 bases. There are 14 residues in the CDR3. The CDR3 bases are TGTGCCAGCAGTTGGATCGGGGGAGGGCAGCCCCAGCATTTT. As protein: CASSWIGGGQPQHF.

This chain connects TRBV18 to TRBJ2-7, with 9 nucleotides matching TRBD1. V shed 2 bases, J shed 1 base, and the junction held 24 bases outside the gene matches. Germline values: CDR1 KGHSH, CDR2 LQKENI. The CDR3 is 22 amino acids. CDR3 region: CASSPGVIGSGLPGQGSYEQYF. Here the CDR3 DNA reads TGTGCCAGCTCACCAGGAGTTATTGGGTCTGGACTACCGGGACAGGGATCCTACGAGCAGTACTTC.

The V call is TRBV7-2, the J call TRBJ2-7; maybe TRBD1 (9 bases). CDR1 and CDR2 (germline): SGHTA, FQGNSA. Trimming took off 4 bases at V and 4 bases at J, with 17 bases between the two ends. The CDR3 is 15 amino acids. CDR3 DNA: TGTGCCAGCAGCTCGCGGGGGGACAGGGTGTACGAGCAGTACTTC. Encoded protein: CASSSRGDRVYEQYF.

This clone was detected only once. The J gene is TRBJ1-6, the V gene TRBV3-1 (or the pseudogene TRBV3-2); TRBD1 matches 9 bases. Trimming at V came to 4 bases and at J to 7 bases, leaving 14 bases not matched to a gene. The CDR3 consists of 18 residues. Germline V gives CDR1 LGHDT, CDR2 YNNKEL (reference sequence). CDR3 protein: CASSLEPGSGTGNSPLHF. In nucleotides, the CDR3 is TGTGCCAGCAGCCTCGAGCCAGGGTCCGGGACAGGGAATTCACCCCTCCACTTT.